The next 15 T cell receptor beta chains were all read from a single sample in a study of blood T cell repertoires in COVID-19. Libraries were prepared by immunoSEQ multiplex PCR; TCRdb keeps only in-frame clonotypes and omits some of them. The data show roughly 50,000 clones, approximately 90% seen once. The sample taken for sequencing was peripheral blood. The receptors stem from a woman aged 60-70 years with active COVID-19.

CDR3 DNA sequence: TGTGCCAGCAGCTCCAGGGGGACAGGGGCCGGTGGCTACACCTTC. Its protein product is CASSSRGTGAGGYTF. J is TRBJ1-2 and V is TRBV9; 10 bases line up with TRBD1. The CDR3 is 15 amino acids. V was clipped by 4 bases and J by 7 bases; unmatched bases: 10. Germline CDR1 SGDLS, CDR2 YYNGEE.

The gene calls are TRBV19 and TRBJ2-3; D perhaps matches TRBD2 (6 bases). There are 15 residues in the CDR3. V was trimmed by 8 bases and J by 2 bases, leaving 17 bases between them. Germline V gene data show CDR1 as LNHDA and CDR2 as SQIVND (reference sequence). Here the CDR3 reads CASALGRNPTDTQYF. CDR3 DNA: TGTGCCAGTGCTTTGGGGAGGAACCCCACAGATACGCAGTATTTT.

The chain couples TRBV6-5 to TRBJ2-1; D ambiguous. This CDR3 comprises 14 residues. The V and J ends lost 4 bases and 3 bases respectively, with 10 bases between them. Germline V gene data show CDR1 as MNHEY and CDR2 as SVGAGI. This CDR3 is CASSLLGLYNEQFF. The CDR3, as DNA: TGTGCCAGCAGTTTACTGGGCCTCTACAATGAGCAGTTCTTC.

The chain is built from TRBV12-3 or TRBV12-4 and TRBJ2-7; D is perhaps TRBD2 (5 bases). Trimming removed 6 bases at V and 3 bases at J, with 12 bases between. CDR3 length: 13 amino acids. Written as DNA, the CDR3 is TGTGCCAGCAGCCTAGCCTCGGACTACGAGCAGTACTTC. Translation: CASSLASDYEQYF.

As concerns this clone: The identical CDR3 is also encoded by other nucleotide sequences in the sample. This chain connects TRBV9 to TRBJ1-3; D call uncertain. The CDR3 extends over 13 amino acids. CDR1 is SGDLS, CDR2 YYNGEE, per germline. V gave up 0 bases and J gave up 1 base, with 2 bases separating them. The CDR3 sequence is CASSVASGNTIYF. As DNA, the CDR3 is TGTGCCAGCAGCGTAGCGTCTGGAAACACCATATATTTT.

The CDR3: CASSEVRVSYEQYF. CDR3 nucleotides: TGTGCCAGCAGTGAGGTCAGGGTCTCCTACGAGCAGTACTTC. V gene TRBV2 combines with J gene TRBJ2-7; a weak D match, TRBD1 (5 bases). The CDR3 is 14 amino acids. The germline V gene encodes CDR1 SNHLY and CDR2 FYNNEI. The germline V and J ends were trimmed by 3 bases and 0 bases, with 9 bases remaining between them.

The gene calls are TRBV11-3 and TRBJ2-5; 9 positions agree with TRBD2. The CDR3 extends over 14 amino acids. Germline values: CDR1 SGHNT, CDR2 YENEEA. J lost 5 bases, V lost 3 bases, and 4 bases had no gene match. The CDR3 DNA reads as TGTGCCAGCAGCTTTGCGGGGGGGCGGGAGACCCAGTACTTC. Its translation: CASSFAGGRETQYF.

J is TRBJ2-7 and V is TRBV3-1 (or the pseudogene TRBV3-2); 10 bases fit TRBD1. CDR3 size: 14 residues. Unmatched junction bases numbered 2, after V lost 4 bases and J lost 2 bases. Germline values: CDR1 LGHDT, CDR2 YNNKEL (reference sequence). The CDR3 reads CASSPGQGPYEQYF. In DNA, the CDR3 is TGTGCCAGCAGCCCGGGACAGGGGCCCTACGAGCAGTACTTC.

The chain has TRBV24-1 and TRBJ2-1; weak D call: TRBD1 (5 bases). The CDR3 runs to 16 residues. CDR1 KGHDR and CDR2 SFDVKD come from the germline V gene. V shed 3 bases and J shed 3 bases, with 14 bases lying between them. This CDR3 is CATSDTSPGFYNEQFF. CDR3 DNA sequence: TGTGCCACCAGTGATACCTCACCAGGGTTCTACAATGAGCAGTTCTTC.

The rearrangement joins TRBV6-1 to TRBJ2-1; 9 bases are a match to TRBD2. Unmatched junction bases numbered 13, after V lost 4 bases and J lost 3 bases. The germline CDR1 and CDR2 sequences are MNHNS and SASEGT. This CDR3 has 18 residues. Here the CDR3 DNA reads TGTGCCAGCAGTGCACGAAGGAGTAGCGGGGGAATCTACAATGAGCAGTTCTTC. Translating it yields CASSARRSSGGIYNEQFF.

The chain combines TRBV19 with TRBJ2-1, with a tentative D call TRBD2 (5 bases). V lost 6 bases and J lost 4, with 10 bases in between. This CDR3 contains 13 residues. The germline V gene has CDR1 LNHDA and CDR2 SQIVND (reference sequence). CDR3 sequence: CASRSGLYNEQFF. CDR3 nucleotides: TGTGCCAGTAGATCCGGACTGTACAATGAGCAGTTCTTC.

This chain links TRBV12-3 or TRBV12-4 with TRBJ1-2; maybe TRBD1 (6 bases). This CDR3 is built from 13 residues. V lost 7 bases and J 5 bases, leaving 14 bases between the germline ends. The CDR3 loop is CASTLGTLYGYTF. Here the CDR3 DNA reads TGTGCCAGCACCCTTGGGACACTATATGGCTACACCTTC.

This chain uses TRBV2 with TRBJ2-1; the match to TRBD1 covers 9 bases. The V segment lost 8 bases and the J segment 4 bases; nucleotides outside the gene matches: 9. This CDR3 has 15 amino acids. Germline loops: CDR1 SNHLY, CDR2 FYNNEI. CDR3 sequence: CASAKTGTGYNEQFF. CDR3 sequence (DNA): TGTGCCAGCGCGAAGACCGGGACAGGGTACAATGAGCAGTTCTTC.

This rearrangement joins TRBV4-2 to TRBJ1-2; 7 nucleotides agree with TRBD1. The junction had 8 bases not matched to a gene; V was cut back by 3 bases and J by 4 bases. The V gene's germline CDR1 is LGHNA and CDR2 YNFKEQ. There are 15 residues in the CDR3. CDR3 region: CASSHLGQGGYGYTF. The DNA for the CDR3 is TGTGCCAGCAGCCACCTAGGGCAGGGGGGCTATGGCTACACCTTC.

This chain links TRBV5-1 with TRBJ2-7; D not resolved. Per the germline V gene, CDR1 is SGHRS and CDR2 is YFSETQ. Trimming took 3 bases from V and 3 from J, leaving 4 bases between them. CDR3 length: 11 residues. CDR3 loop: CASSSLYEQYF. The CDR3 bases are TGCGCCAGCAGCTCCCTCTACGAGCAGTACTTC. The full variable domain, in which reference TRBV5-1 and TRBJ2-7 provide the parts outside the CDR3, is KAGVTQTPRYLIKTRGQQVTLSCSPISGHRSVSWYQQTPGQGLQFLFEYFSETQRNKGNFPGRFSGRQFSNSRSEMNVSTLELGDSALYLCASSSLYEQYFGPGTRLTVT.